Listed below are T cell receptor beta chains from one sample, sequenced in a study of T cells after yellow fever vaccination. Each CDR3 protein gets one entry after TCRdb re-called the 5' RACE reads with MiXCR. The data show around 53,000 distinct CDR3 sequences, less than 8% seen once. The input for sequencing was CD8+ T cells not binding an NS4B(214-222) dextramer, sorted from PBMCs, taken approximately 47 days after the first yellow fever vaccination. These receptors originate from a man between 18 and 35 years old who received the YFV17D yellow fever vaccine. Both conserved end residues are part of each CDR3. D genes are given only for firm matches. The size field is filled for only some rows; it gives once, few, many or a size class.

V gene,clone size,D gene,J gene,CDR3 protein,CDR3 DNA
TRBV4-1,few,TRBD2,TRBJ2-2,CASSHDSYTGGYSTGELFF,TGCGCCAGCAGCCATGACTCCTATACGGGGGGGTATAGCACCGGGGAGCTGTTTTTT
TRBV4-1,few,TRBD1,TRBJ2-7,CASSQRGTETGEQYF,TGCGCCAGCAGCCAGCGTGGGACAGAGACAGGCGAGCAGTACTTC
TRBV6-2/TRBV6-3,many,TRBD1,TRBJ1-1,CASGTGGYTEAFF,TGTGCCAGCGGGACAGGGGGTTACACTGAAGCTTTCTTT
TRBV3-1,many,-,TRBJ2-5,CASSQEGRGTQETQYF,TGTGCCAGCAGCCAAGAGGGCCGGGGAACCCAAGAGACCCAGTACTTC
TRBV6-5,few,TRBD2,TRBJ2-3,CASSYFGSGGATQYF,TGTGCCAGCAGTTATTTTGGTAGCGGGGGGGCTACGCAGTATTTT
TRBV18,many,-,TRBJ2-5,CASSPRDGQYF,TGTGCCAGCTCACCAAGGGACGGCCAGTACTTC
TRBV6-5,-,-,TRBJ1-2,CASSYSQRSYGYTF,TGTGCCAGCAGTTACTCGCAACGGAGCTATGGCTACACCTTC
TRBV5-1,-,TRBD2,TRBJ2-5,CASSPLGGRQETQYF,TGCGCCAGCAGCCCGCTGGGGGGGAGGCAAGAGACCCAGTACTTC
TRBV6-1,-,TRBD2,TRBJ2-7,CASSPQLAGIYEQYF,TGTGCCAGCAGTCCACAACTAGCGGGGATCTACGAGCAGTACTTC
TRBV2,-,-,TRBJ1-1,CASSEEATEGAFF,TGTGCCAGCAGTGAAGAGGCTACTGAGGGAGCTTTCTTT
TRBV5-1,-,-,TRBJ2-2,CASSSLNTGELFF,TGCGCCAGCAGCTCGTTGAACACCGGGGAGCTGTTTTTT
TRBV9,few,-,TRBJ1-1,CASSVGSPGTTEAFF,TGTGCCAGCAGCGTAGGCAGCCCAGGGACCACTGAAGCTTTCTTT
TRBV11-2,-,TRBD1,TRBJ1-6,CASSHIGQARRGDSPLHF,TGTGCCAGCAGCCATATCGGACAGGCACGGCGTGGAGATTCACCCCTCCACTTT
TRBV5-5,few,-,TRBJ1-2,CASSSDSPPGYGYTF,TGTGCCAGCAGCTCGGATTCCCCCCCGGGGTATGGCTACACCTTC